This record covers a single T cell receptor (beta chain). Its target is unknown. With 1 base removed from V and 6 bases from J, the gap between germline ends came to 14 bases. Germline CDR1 reads SGHNT; CDR2 reads YYREEE (reference sequence). This CDR3 contains 14 residues. The sample originates from a study of T cell responses to AZD1222 COVID-19 vaccine. Assay used: immunoSEQ multiplex PCR; TCRdb lists only in-frame clones, some missing. The sample includes 95,000 to 100,000 clones, roughly 90% of them seen just once. Study findings and constraints: Only a handful of people who got AZD1222 tested seropositive at baseline. Close to half of all spike-specific TCRs reportedly target regions of the variants that are unmutated.

The TCR sequence derives from an adult who received the AZD1222 COVID-19 vaccine. The gene calls are TRBV5-4 and TRBJ2-7; tentative D call: TRBD1 (6 bases). The starting material was peripheral blood, obtained 28 days after the second AZD1222 dose. The CDR3 protein is CASSLWAVGGEQYF. CDR3 coding DNA: TGTGCCAGCAGCTTGTGGGCGGTAGGGGGCGAGCAGTACTTC.